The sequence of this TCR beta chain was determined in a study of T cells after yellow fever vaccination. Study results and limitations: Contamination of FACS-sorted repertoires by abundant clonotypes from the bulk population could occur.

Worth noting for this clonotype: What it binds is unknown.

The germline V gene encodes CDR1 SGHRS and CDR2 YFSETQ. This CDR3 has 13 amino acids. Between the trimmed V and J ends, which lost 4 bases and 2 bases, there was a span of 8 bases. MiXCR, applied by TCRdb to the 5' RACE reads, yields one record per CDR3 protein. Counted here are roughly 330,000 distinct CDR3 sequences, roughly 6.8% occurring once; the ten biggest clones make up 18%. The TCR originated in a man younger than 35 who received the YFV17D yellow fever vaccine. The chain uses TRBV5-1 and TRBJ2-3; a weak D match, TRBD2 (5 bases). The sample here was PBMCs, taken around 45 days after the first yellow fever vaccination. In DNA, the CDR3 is TGCGCCAGCAGCGGGAGACCCACAGATACGCAGTATTTT. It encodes CASSGRPTDTQYF. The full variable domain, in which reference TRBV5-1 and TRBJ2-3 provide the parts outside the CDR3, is KAGVTQTPRYLIKTRGQQVTLSCSPISGHRSVSWYQQTPGQGLQFLFEYFSETQRNKGNFPGRFSGRQFSNSRSEMNVSTLELGDSALYLCASSGRPTDTQYFGPGTRLTVL.